This T cell receptor beta chain stems from a study of OX40 agonist ivuxolimab in advanced cancers. About the study as a whole: Ivuxolimab, which targeted the costimulatory receptor OX40 (CD134), was an agonistic, fully human IgG2 monoclonal antibody. Intravenous ivuxolimab was administered to patients every 2 weeks at six dose levels: 0.01, 0.1, 0.3, 1.5, 3 and 10 mg/kg. Of the approximately 54 dose-escalation patients, hepatocellular carcinoma was present in about 20, melanoma in approximately 15, renal cell carcinoma in 9 and head and neck cancer in 9. A male proportion of around 81% and a mean age of approximately 61 years, ranging from roughly 23 to 90, were recorded for the dose-escalation cohort. Patients were allowed to have had prior anti-PD-1, anti-PD-L1 or anti-CTLA-4 therapy, and 40% of the dose-escalation patients had been treated with checkpoint inhibitors. Three dose-escalation patients achieved partial responses, one with hepatocellular carcinoma and two with cutaneous melanoma. The purpose of peripheral TCRbeta sequencing was to test whether ivuxolimab changed TCR sequence diversity and led to clonal T-cell expansion. The paper reports the monotherapy dose-escalation portion (N of about 50 patients) of the phase I ivuxolimab trial.

Patients with autoimmune disease history or receiving systemic immunosuppression were excluded from the trial. Peripheral blood for TCR sequencing was drawn from every dose cohort at baseline, at cycle 4 day 1 and at cycle 7 day 1. The samples were taken from a phase I, first-in-human, multicenter, open-label dose-escalation trial of ivuxolimab. Adults with locally advanced or metastatic melanoma, renal cell carcinoma, hepatocellular carcinoma or head and neck squamous cell carcinoma were enrolled in the trial. Before TCR sequencing, CD4+ and CD8+ T cells were separately sorted from peripheral blood. Genomic DNA was extracted from sorted cells for sequencing of the TCRbeta CDR3 region. TCRbeta CDR3 regions were sequenced using the immunoSEQ Assay. TCRdb limited this immuneACCESS table to in-frame rearrangements with V and J called. A share of clones is missing; checked studies link under half to unresolved V genes, and the rest is unexplained. This sample comprises 35,000 to 45,000 clones, roughly 80% of them detected only once. In total, the top ten clones hold roughly 2.2% of the sample.

V loses 4 bases at its end and J loses 2 bases; junction bases beyond the gene matches: 10. The CDR3, cysteine through phenylalanine, is 18 amino acids long. Solely the CDR3 DNA is kept, with 54 bases framed from the first base. According to the germline V gene, CDR1 reads MDHEN and CDR2 reads SYDVKM. Notes on this clone: Its antigen target is currently unknown. Base qualities are missing; no much larger clone stands one base away.

Results and caveats for the whole study, not just this receptor: On average, CD8+ T cells showed more expanded clones than CD4+ T cells after ivuxolimab. Partial responders in the 0.1-3.0 mg/kg groups had among the lowest normalized peripheral clonal expansion, especially among CD8+ T cells. At doses of 0.1 to 3.0 mg/kg, clonal expansion of both CD4+ and CD8+ blood T cells was observed from baseline to week 6. Low levels of normalized T-cell clonal expansion were also seen in some patients who did not respond. The antigen specificity of the clonally expanded peripheral T cells was not determined.

The material was CD4+ or CD8+ T cells sorted from blood, obtained in a trial of the OX40 agonist ivuxolimab. Here the chain combines TRBV28 and TRBJ2-7, with TRBD2 identical over 14 junction bases. This receptor was obtained from an adult with an advanced solid tumor such as melanoma, head and neck, liver or kidney cancer. CDR3 protein: CASSSLTSGRAEAYEQYF. DNA sequence: TGTGCCAGCAGTTCCTTGACTAGCGGGAGGGCCGAGGCCTACGAGCAGTACTTC.